This section outlines one TCR beta chain sequence together with its context. Its antigen is as yet unknown. The sorted-subset replicate PCRs were given about 200 ng DNA, which is 25,000 to 35,000 T cell genomes. Produced via immunoSEQ multiplex PCR; TCRdb's table is partial and in-frame only. There are 2.3 million or so clones in the sample; 90% to 95% occur only once, and around 0.4% lies in the top ten. Researchers partitioned CD4+ cells into CD45RA+ naive and CD45RA-negative memory subsets. The source of the sample is a study of shared clonotypes between healthy human individuals. Between the trimmed V and J ends, which lost 0 bases and 4 bases, there was a span of 10 bases. Per the germline V gene, CDR1 is SGDLS and CDR2 is YYNGEE. The CDR3 contains 14 residues. Study observations and caveats: Few donors limited the genetic and exposure-history diversity represented.

Sequencing was performed on naive CD4+ T cells from PBMCs. The subset here: CD45RA+ positively selected. The clonotype comes from a man aged 18 to 30 in good health. Some clones in this sample may be carry-over from other donors' samples. The rearrangement uses TRBV9 and TRBJ1-2; D is unclear. The CDR3 nucleotides read TGTGCCAGCAGCGTAGACCCTGTCACCTATGGCTACACCTTC. Translation gives CASSVDPVTYGYTF.